These 21 T cell receptor beta chains were all obtained from the same sample, sequenced in a study of blood T cell repertoires in COVID-19. The protocol was immunoSEQ multiplex PCR, while the TCRdb copy is restricted to in-frame clones and leaves out a portion. The table includes under 130,000 clones, less than 80% detected once. The specimen was peripheral blood. These receptors originate from a man aged 65 to 79 with active or convalescent COVID-19.

The CDR3 DNA is TGTGCCAGCAGTGATCGCGGTAGCGGAAATTACAATGAGCAGTTCTTC. The encoded protein is CASSDRGSGNYNEQFF. The chain is built from TRBV6-1 and TRBJ2-1, with D possibly matching TRBD2 (6 bases). V lost 3 bases and J 4 bases, leaving 16 bases between the germline ends. CDR3 length: 16 residues. Germline V CDR1 and CDR2: MNHNS, SASEGT.

The rearrangement joins TRBV18 to TRBJ2-2; 7 bases align to TRBD1. The CDR3 has 15 residues. Germline CDR1 and CDR2: KGHSH and LQKENI. Unmatched junction bases numbered 7, after V lost 4 bases and J lost 5 bases. The CDR3 region is CASSQDRVGTGELFF. DNA for the CDR3: TGTGCCAGCTCACAAGACAGGGTCGGAACCGGGGAGCTGTTTTTT.

The chain recombines TRBV28 with TRBJ1-6; 7 bases line up with TRBD1. CDR1 MDHEN and CDR2 SYDVKM come from the germline V gene. V shed 6 bases, J shed 7 bases, and the junction held 3 bases outside the gene matches. This CDR3 is 13 amino acids long. The CDR3 sequence is CASRGQPNSPLHF. In DNA form, the CDR3 reads TGTGCCAGCAGGGGACAGCCGAATTCACCCCTCCACTTT.

In this sample, this clone turned up a few times. V usage is TRBV19 and J usage is TRBJ1-6; D unresolved. The length of the CDR3 is 17 residues. Trimming removed 2 bases at V and 4 bases at J, with 15 bases between. Germline V gene data show CDR1 as LNHDA and CDR2 as SQIVND (reference sequence). As DNA, the CDR3 is TGTGCCAGTAGTATAACGTCAGTGCCAGGATATAATTCACCCCTCCACTTT. This gives the protein CASSITSVPGYNSPLHF.

The chain uses TRBV28 and TRBJ1-3; 11 nucleotides align to TRBD1. Germline CDR1 MDHEN, CDR2 SYDVKM. The CDR3 has 20 residues. J was trimmed by 0 bases and V by 1 base; bases with no gene match: 11. CDR3 loop: CASSLSGTGGVLSSGNTIYF. The CDR3 nucleotides read TGTGCCAGCAGTTTATCGGGGACAGGGGGAGTACTTTCCTCTGGAAACACCATATATTTT.

The chain combines TRBV2 with TRBJ1-1; 9 positions agree with TRBD1. Germline V gives CDR1 SNHLY, CDR2 FYNNEI. J was trimmed by 1 base and V by 2 bases; bases with no gene match: 11. This CDR3 contains 18 residues. Here the CDR3 reads CASSERVQQGAWNTEAFF. The CDR3 DNA follows: TGTGCCAGCAGTGAAAGGGTGCAACAGGGGGCTTGGAACACTGAAGCTTTCTTT.

J is TRBJ1-4 and V is TRBV5-1, with D possibly matching TRBD1 (5 bases). Germline CDR1 SGHRS, CDR2 YFSETQ. CDR3 length: 14 residues. Trimming took 0 bases from V and 9 from J, leaving 12 bases between them. The DNA for the CDR3 is TGCGCCAGCAGCTTGGAGGACATAGGCCAAAAACTGTTTTTT. It encodes CASSLEDIGQKLFF.

This chain joins TRBV3-1 (or the pseudogene TRBV3-2) and TRBJ1-2; TRBD1 is a possible D gene (6 bases). Trimming shortened V by 4 bases and J by 4 bases, and 13 bases separated the two germline ends. Per the germline V gene, CDR1 is LGHDT and CDR2 is YNNKEL (reference sequence). This CDR3 has 14 amino acids. In nucleotides, the CDR3 is TGTGCCAGCAGCCCTACTAAGGACAGCTATGGCTACACCTTC. Protein sequence: CASSPTKDSYGYTF.

The V call is TRBV5-1, the J call TRBJ1-5; weak D call: TRBD1 (6 bases). The CDR3 sequence is 13 residues long. Trimming shortened V by 0 bases and J by 6 bases, and 7 bases separated the two germline ends. Germline CDR1 is SGHRS and CDR2 is YFSETQ. The CDR3: CASSLEGVQPQHF. CDR3 nucleotide sequence: TGCGCCAGCAGCTTGGAGGGGGTTCAGCCCCAGCATTTT. Variable domain in full (rest from reference TRBV5-1 and TRBJ1-5): KAGVTQTPRYLIKTRGQQVTLSCSPISGHRSVSWYQQTPGQGLQFLFEYFSETQRNKGNFPGRFSGRQFSNSRSEMNVSTLELGDSALYLCASSLEGVQPQHFGDGTRLSIL.

The gene calls are TRBV5-1 and TRBJ2-3; 12 positions match TRBD2. Trimming took 3 bases from V and 6 from J; bases not matched to a gene: 8. This CDR3 is 16 amino acids long. Germline V gives CDR1 SGHRS, CDR2 YFSETQ. DNA of the CDR3: TGCGCCAGCAGCTCCCCGACTAGCGGGAGCCTGGATACGCAGTATTTT. Amino acid sequence: CASSSPTSGSLDTQYF. Variable domain in full (rest from reference TRBV5-1 and TRBJ2-3): KAGVTQTPRYLIKTRGQQVTLSCSPISGHRSVSWYQQTPGQGLQFLFEYFSETQRNKGNFPGRFSGRQFSNSRSEMNVSTLELGDSALYLCASSSPTSGSLDTQYFGPGTRLTVL.

The CDR3 DNA follows: TGTGCCAGCAGCCAAGATTTCGGGGTACGGGAAAAACTGTTTTTT. Translation: CASSQDFGVREKLFF. This chain connects TRBV3-1 (or the pseudogene TRBV3-2) to TRBJ1-4; D unclear. The CDR3 sequence is 15 residues long. In germline, CDR1 is LGHDT, CDR2 YNNKEL (reference sequence). V gave up 0 bases and J gave up 8 bases, with 13 bases separating them.

The CDR3, as DNA: TGTGCCAGCAGTTCACCCAGTCCTAATTCACCCCTCCACTTT. Its translation is CASSSPSPNSPLHF. This chain connects TRBV6-5 to TRBJ1-6; D gene ambiguous. Trimming stripped 4 bases from V and 6 bases from J, with 10 bases between. CDR3 length equals 14 residues. Germline loops: CDR1 MNHEY, CDR2 SVGAGI.

The chain couples TRBV6-6 to TRBJ1-1; D ambiguous. Germline V gene sequence: CDR1 MNHNY, CDR2 SVGAGI (reference sequence). The CDR3 is 13 residues long. Trimming stripped 0 bases from V and 2 bases from J, with 4 bases between. The CDR3 region has the DNA TGTGCCAGCAGTTACTCCGTAAACACTGAAGCTTTCTTT. Its protein is CASSYSVNTEAFF.

The gene calls are TRBV28 and TRBJ2-7, with D unresolved. The CDR3 covers 12 residues. Trimming pared 3 bases from V and 4 bases from J, leaving 7 bases between. Germline V gives CDR1 MDHEN, CDR2 SYDVKM. For the CDR3, the DNA is TGTGCCAGCAGTTTTGTGGAGTACGAGCAGTACTTC. This codes for CASSFVEYEQYF.

V gene TRBV4-1 combines with J gene TRBJ2-6, with D tentatively TRBD1 (5 bases). Germline V gene data show CDR1 as MGHRA and CDR2 as YSYEKL. Trimming stripped 4 bases from V and 0 bases from J, with 10 bases between. The CDR3 covers 16 residues. The CDR3 sequence is CASSPYGASGANVLTF. Here the CDR3 DNA reads TGCGCCAGCAGCCCCTATGGGGCCTCTGGGGCCAACGTCCTGACTTTC.

V gene TRBV2 combines with J gene TRBJ1-4, with a possible D match to TRBD1 (5 bases). Germline assignment: CDR1 SNHLY and CDR2 FYNNEI. CDR3 length equals 16 residues. The germline V and J ends were trimmed by 7 bases and 4 bases, with 19 bases remaining between them. The chain's CDR3 is CASTGGDAALNEKLFF. The CDR3 coding sequence is TGTGCCAGCACCGGGGGGGATGCGGCCCTTAATGAAAAACTGTTTTTT.

To note about this clone: The sample carries other DNA sequences with the same CDR3. This chain uses TRBV6-6 with TRBJ1-2, with a tentative D call TRBD1 (6 bases). Germline values: CDR1 MNHNY, CDR2 SVGAGI (reference sequence). The CDR3 runs to 13 residues. Trimming took off 6 bases at V and 2 bases at J, with 10 bases between the two ends. CDR3 residues: CASSPGQNYGYTF. CDR3 nucleotide sequence: TGTGCCAGCAGCCCCGGACAGAACTATGGCTACACCTTC.

This chain connects TRBV7-5 to TRBJ1-2; the table calls TRBD1, which could not be checked here. TRBV7-5 is listed as a pseudogene. This CDR3 is built from 15 residues. The CDR3 DNA sequence: TGTGCCAGAATCATCCCATTGACAGGGAGAGATGGCTACACCTTC. Residues: CARIIPLTGRDGYTF.

This clone came up a few times. J is TRBJ1-2 and V is TRBV6-5; maybe TRBD1 (6 bases). Trimming removed 5 bases at V and 6 bases at J, with 13 bases between. The CDR3 contains 13 residues. Germline V gene lookup returns CDR1 MNHEY and CDR2 SVGAGI. The CDR3 DNA reads TGTGCCAGCAGTCCTCCAGGGGAAGATGGCTACACCTTC. Its protein product is CASSPPGEDGYTF.

This clone was recorded once. The chain is built from TRBV29-1 and TRBJ2-3; 8 positions agree with TRBD2. The V segment lost 7 bases and the J segment 0 bases; nucleotides outside the gene matches: 6. Per germline, CDR1 SQVTM and CDR2 ANQGSEA. The CDR3 is 14 residues long. The CDR3 sequence is CSETSGTSTDTQYF. The DNA of the CDR3 is TGCAGCGAAACTAGCGGTACTAGCACAGATACGCAGTATTTT.

Remarks on this clone: Other DNA sequences within the sample encode an identical CDR3. The chain joins TRBV18 to TRBJ2-1, with 8 positions matching TRBD1. Germline CDR1 is KGHSH and CDR2 is LQKENI. CDR3 length: 15 amino acids. Trimming cost V 3 bases and J 6 bases; bases outside gene matches: 7. The CDR3 protein is CASSPGQGGGNEQFF. The DNA of the CDR3 is TGTGCCAGCTCACCTGGACAGGGAGGTGGCAATGAGCAGTTCTTC.